Given below is one T cell receptor beta chain in context. The sample comes from a study of somatic mutations in cytotoxic T cells in rheumatoid arthritis. Study-level information: Blood from the patient (about 29 ml EDTA) was drawn right after diagnosis, pretreatment. Several of the V beta antibody-stained T-cell populations were flow-sorted at nearly 100% purity; V beta1+ cells were among them and were sequenced for TCRB.

In the original workflow: Matching published virus-specific TCRB sequences was rare for patient CD8+ clones that were larger than 1%. The repertoire was sequenced with immunoSEQ multiplex PCR; TCRdb's copy has only in-frame clones and lacks some. V and J calls plus clone size are reproduced from that table; the DNA served to infer D and trimming. The sample lists 16,000 or so clones, approximately 79% occurring once. V was trimmed by 3 bases and J by 2 bases, leaving 7 bases between them. The germline CDR1 and CDR2 sequences are SQVTM and ANQGSEA. The CDR3 is 12 amino acids. Flow cytometry was used to check the purity of CD4+ and CD8+ cells, which had been isolated by positive magnetic bead selection.

The receptor was derived from an adult with rheumatoid arthritis. The sequenced sample was CD8+ T cells sorted from blood. The chain has TRBV29-1 and TRBJ1-1, with D hard to call. The CDR3 reads CSVELENTEAFF. The CDR3 region has the DNA TGCAGCGTTGAGCTGGAAAACACTGAAGCTTTCTTT.